This T cell receptor beta chain was obtained from a study of vaccination and CD4 T cells after COVID-19. General study findings and limits: A comparatively limited set of convalescent patients was examined, with no early post-infection timepoints.

Once obtained from cultured CD4+ T cells, the DNA was sequenced using the Oncomine TCR Beta short-read assay. TCRdb reprocessed the PCR reads with MiXCR, giving one entry per CDR3 protein. The sample lists about 18,000 distinct CDR3 sequences, approximately 50% seen once, with roughly an eighth in the top ten. A remark on this clonotype: What it binds is unknown.

The length of the CDR3 is 15 residues. Treatment meaning: roughly 11-day PBMC culture with coronavirus spike peptide pools or control peptides (ViraFEST assay). The receptor was derived from a human donor who had recovered from COVID-19. The chain combines TRBV21-1 with TRBJ1-1; the table's D gene call, TRBD1, was not cross checked with the DNA. TRBV21-1 is a recognized pseudogene. Sample: CD4+ T cells from blood, cultured in vitro. The CDR3 loop reads CASSKARGARTEAFF. The CDR3 coding sequence is TGTGCCAGCAGCAAAGCCCGGGGGGCGAGGACTGAAGCTTTCTTT.